These 20 T cell receptor beta chains were all obtained from the same sample, sequenced in a study of regulatory T cells in long-lasting Graves disease. HTBI primers from iRepertoire and Arm-PCR of CDR3 regions yielded the TCR beta libraries. TCRdb analysed the multiplex PCR reads with MiXCR anew, one entry per CDR3 protein. Of 360,000 or so distinct CDR3 sequences listed, 12% are singletons. As for time point: newly diagnosed GD, antithyroid drugs for less than 3 months. The TCR library was made from RNA extracted from PBMCs. The same specimen was also included in a second study, on T cells in Graves' hyperthyroidism and ophthalmopathy.

This specimen was peripheral blood mononuclear cells (PBMCs), taken at new diagnosis, from a patient treated with antithyroid drugs. Receptor source: a woman between 18 and 29 years old with Graves disease.

This clonotype was recorded many times. This chain uses TRBV10-3 with TRBJ2-5; D is unclear. The germline V and J ends were trimmed by 3 bases and 5 bases, with 19 bases remaining between them. The CDR3 length is 16 residues. Germline CDR1 ENHRY, CDR2 SYGVKD. CDR3: CAISDGSRAEVETQYF. CDR3 coding DNA: TGTGCCATCAGTGATGGCAGTAGAGCAGAAGTGGAGACCCAGTACTTC.

The gene calls are TRBV6-5 and TRBJ2-5, with D possibly TRBD2 on 6 matching bases. CDR1 and CDR2 (germline): MNHEY, SVGAGI. With 2 bases removed from V and 5 bases from J, the gap between germline ends came to 12 bases. There are 14 residues in the CDR3. The CDR3: CASSYDGGWETQYF. The DNA for the CDR3 is TGTGCCAGCAGTTACGACGGGGGATGGGAGACCCAGTACTTC.

This clonotype has at least ten counts. The chain uses TRBV30 and TRBJ1-1; D unclear. Germline CDR1 reads GTSNPN; CDR2 reads SVGIG (reference sequence). This CDR3 comprises 11 residues. Trimming stripped 6 bases from V and 2 bases from J, with 7 bases between. The CDR3 protein is CACSTNTEAFF. CDR3 nucleotides: TGTGCCTGTTCAACCAACACTGAAGCTTTCTTT.

This clonotype was observed at least ten times. The J gene is TRBJ1-5, the V gene TRBV6-5, with 8 bases identical to TRBD1. The CDR3 covers 15 residues. The ends lost 4 bases at V and 4 bases at J; junction bases unmatched: 6. Germline V gene sequence: CDR1 MNHEY, CDR2 SVGAGI. The CDR3 reads CASSWGTGLNQPQHF. The CDR3 DNA reads as TGTGCCAGCAGTTGGGGGACAGGCCTAAATCAGCCCCAGCATTTT.

At least ten counts were recorded for this clonotype. The V and J genes are TRBV28 and TRBJ1-1, with D unclear. From germline, CDR1 is MDHEN and CDR2 SYDVKM. The CDR3 has 11 amino acids. With 7 bases removed from V and 1 base from J, the gap between germline ends came to 4 bases. The CDR3 region has the DNA TGTGCCAGCACCCAGAACACTGAAGCTTTCTTT. It is translated as CASTQNTEAFF.

This clonotype was counted many times. The chain employs TRBV28 and TRBJ2-5; the D call may be TRBD1 or TRBD2 (5 bases each). CDR3 length equals 15 residues. CDR1 is MDHEN, CDR2 SYDVKM, per germline. V dropped 4 bases and J dropped 3 bases, with 15 bases sitting between them. For the CDR3, the DNA is TGTGCCAGCAGTTGGACGCACCTGGGGGAAGAGACCCAGTACTTC. Translation: CASSWTHLGEETQYF.

This clonotype was observed at least ten times. The chain is built from TRBV5-1 and TRBJ2-5; D is perhaps TRBD1 (6 bases). The germline V gene encodes CDR1 SGHRS and CDR2 YFSETQ. The CDR3 has 18 residues. V was cut by 2 bases and J by 2 bases, with 22 bases left in between. CDR3 protein: CASSLGAQGPGEQETQYF. CDR3 nucleotides: TGCGCCAGCAGCTTAGGTGCACAGGGTCCGGGTGAGCAAGAGACCCAGTACTTC.

This clonotype was recorded a few times. V is TRBV20-1 and J is TRBJ1-4, with 7 nucleotides matching TRBD1. V dropped 0 bases and J dropped 7; count of bases not matched to a gene: 5. In germline, CDR1 is DFQATT, CDR2 SNEGSKA (reference sequence). This CDR3 has 14 amino acids. The CDR3 is CSARDTGAGEKLFF. The DNA of the CDR3 is TGCAGTGCTAGAGATACAGGGGCAGGTGAAAAACTGTTTTTT.

This clonotype has a handful of counts. The rearrangement links TRBV2 to TRBJ2-3, with 10 positions matching TRBD2. V was clipped by 1 base and J by 1 base; unmatched bases: 2. CDR1 is SNHLY and CDR2 is FYNNEI in the germline V gene. The CDR3 sequence is 16 residues long. CDR3 in DNA: TGTGCCAGCAGTGAAGGCCTAGCGGGGGGCACAGATACGCAGTATTTT. Its protein product is CASSEGLAGGTDTQYF.

This clonotype was seen repeatedly, ten times or more. This sequence joins TRBV10-3 and TRBJ2-7; 7 bases agree with TRBD1. The V gene end was trimmed by 2 bases and the J gene end by 4 bases; junction bases not matched to a gene: 11. This CDR3 comprises 16 residues. Germline CDR1 reads ENHRY; CDR2 reads SYGVKD. The DNA for the CDR3 is TGTGCCATCAGTGAGCTAGGTGTAACAGGGGAGTACGAGCAGTACTTC. This codes for CAISELGVTGEYEQYF.

This clonotype occurred a few times. V usage is TRBV5-4 and J usage is TRBJ1-1; no definite D call. The V end lost 1 base, the J end lost 3 bases, and 4 bases lay between the germline ends. The V gene's germline CDR1 is SGHNT and CDR2 YYREEE (reference sequence). The CDR3 is 12 amino acids. DNA for the CDR3: TGTGCCAGCAGCTTGTGGGACACTGAAGCTTTCTTT. It encodes CASSLWDTEAFF.

At least ten counts were recorded for this clonotype. The rearrangement links TRBV20-1 to TRBJ2-3; D is unresolved. The CDR3 spans 14 residues. Germline V gives CDR1 DFQATT, CDR2 SNEGSKA (reference sequence). V lost 5 bases and J 4 bases, leaving 16 bases between the germline ends. The CDR3: CSASKPYSPDTQYF. The CDR3 DNA reads as TGCAGTGCTTCAAAACCCTATAGCCCAGATACGCAGTATTTT.

V usage is TRBV20-1 and J usage is TRBJ1-6, with D unresolved. Trimming left V 6 bases short and J 7 bases short, with 25 bases between. Germline CDR1 DFQATT, CDR2 SNEGSKA (reference sequence). This CDR3 contains 17 residues. This chain's CDR3 is CSANMVGKTGGNSPLHF. DNA of the CDR3: TGCAGTGCCAACATGGTCGGGAAAACCGGTGGAAATTCACCCCTCCACTTT.

This clonotype was seen a single time. The chain couples TRBV7-9 to TRBJ1-2; 7 bases fit TRBD1. With 6 bases clipped from V and 0 bases from J, the junction kept 16 bases outside the gene matches. Germline-derived CDR1 and CDR2 are SEHNR and FQNEAQ (reference sequence). This CDR3 contains 18 residues. For the CDR3, the DNA is TGTGCCAGCAGAGTAGGAGGGGGCACCTCCTTAGCTAACTATGGCTACACCTTC. Its protein is CASRVGGGTSLANYGYTF.

The table lists this clonotype with a count of one. CDR3 region: CASTLIRVTGGNYEQYV. The CDR3 DNA is TGTGCCAGCACCCTCATCAGGGTGACAGGGGGCAACTACGAGCAGTACGTC. The genes are TRBV7-9 and TRBJ2-7; 10 bases map to TRBD1. The CDR3 covers 17 residues. Looked up from germline, CDR1 is SEHNR and CDR2 is FQNEAQ (reference sequence). V gave up 7 bases and J gave up 3 bases; unmatched junction bases: 15.

This clonotype was seen many times. The chain recombines TRBV28 with TRBJ2-1; 7 bases agree with TRBD1. After removal of 8 bases from V and 2 bases from J, the junction contained 6 bases not matched to a gene. This CDR3 spans 14 amino acids. From germline, CDR1 is MDHEN and CDR2 SYDVKM. The CDR3, as DNA: TGTGCCAGCCATGACAGGGCGGCCTACAATGAGCAGTTCTTC. Translated, it gives CASHDRAAYNEQFF.

This clonotype was observed once. V usage is TRBV7-2 and J usage is TRBJ2-3; 12 positions agree with TRBD2. J gave up 7 bases and V 2 bases, and 7 bases lay outside the gene matches. The CDR3 consists of 16 residues. Germline CDR1 is SGHTA and CDR2 is FQGNSA. The CDR3 is CASSLYRTSGKHTQYF. The CDR3 region has the DNA TGTGCCAGCAGCTTATACCGGACTAGCGGGAAACATACGCAGTATTTT. The full variable domain, in which reference TRBV7-2 and TRBJ2-3 provide the parts outside the CDR3, is GAGVSQSPSNKVTEKGKDVELRCDPISGHTALYWYRQSLGQGLEFLIYFQGNSAPDKSGLPSDRFSAERTGGSVSTLTIQRTQQEDSAVYLCASSLYRTSGKHTQYFGPGTRLTVL.

This clonotype was recorded at least ten times. The chain uses TRBV28 and TRBJ2-5, with D perhaps matching TRBD2 (6 bases). Germline V lookup: CDR1 MDHEN, CDR2 SYDVKM. Trimming took 4 bases from V and 3 from J, leaving 12 bases between them. This CDR3 region has 14 residues. This chain's CDR3 is CASSSGLAEETQYF. The CDR3 DNA is TGTGCCAGCAGTTCGGGACTGGCGGAAGAGACCCAGTACTTC. Full variable domain (missing parts from reference TRBV28 and TRBJ2-5): DVKVTQSSRYLVKRTGEKVFLECVQDMDHENMFWYRQDPGLGLRLIYFSYDVKMKEKGDIPEGYSVSREKKERFSLILESASTNQTSMYLCASSSGLAEETQYFGPGTRLLVL.

This clonotype was recorded at least ten times. J is TRBJ2-1 and V is TRBV5-1, with TRBD2 identical over 9 bases. V shed 2 bases, J shed 8 bases, and the junction held 5 bases outside the gene matches. CDR1 SGHRS and CDR2 YFSETQ come from the germline V gene. This CDR3 comprises 14 residues. CDR3 loop: CASSFGGGGHEQFF. As DNA, the CDR3 is TGCGCCAGCAGCTTCGGCGGGGGGGGGCATGAGCAGTTCTTC.

This clonotype was detected a few times. The chain carries TRBV29-1 and TRBJ1-2, with TRBD1 as a possible D gene (5 bases). CDR1 and CDR2 from the germline V gene are SQVTM and ANQGSEA. The CDR3 runs to 15 residues. The V end was cut by 4 bases, the J end by 4 bases, with 19 bases between. The DNA for the CDR3 is TGCAGCGTTGTTCAGAGTGGGAGTGGGGGCTATGGCTACACCTTC. It is translated as CSVVQSGSGGYGYTF.